This TCR beta chain derives from a study of cytotoxic CD8 clonotypes in ibrutinib-treated CLL. Study details: Among the samples, the mean was 255,043 productive templates and 85,000 to 95,000 productive rearrangements.

Assay: immunoSEQ multiplex PCR; the TCRdb copy retains only in-frame clones and omits some. Here the sample spans approximately 350,000 clones, roughly 67% being singletons. Findings and limits, study-wide: Baseline values of clonality outstripped age-matched healthy donors and followed circulating CD8+ T-cell counts.

As input for TCR beta libraries, approximately 2.1 micrograms of genomic DNA came from cryopreserved PBMCs. In its sample, this clone was seen a few times. Antigen: not known. V was pared by 5 bases and J by 4 bases, with 12 bases between. The CDR3 runs 13 residues. CDR1 and CDR2 from the germline V gene are SGHVS and FNYEAQ. This clonotype originated in a human donor with chronic lymphocytic leukemia. Sequenced material: PBMCs, taken after 36 months of ibrutinib treatment. The chain couples TRBV7-6 to TRBJ2-7; no clear D gene. CDR3 DNA: TGTGCCAGCAGCATCGAGGTGGGGTACGAGCAGTACTTC. Translated: CASSIEVGYEQYF.